This entry lists 12 T cell receptor beta chains sequenced from one sample in a study of human T cells and chemical hapten exposure. Specified time point: patch test 3, about 24 weeks after DPC sensitization. Treatment meaning: therapeutic diphenylcyclopropenone sensitization with weekly scalp DPC. TCRdb analysed the RACE reads with MiXCR anew, one entry per CDR3 protein. Here the sample spans 95,000 to 150,000 distinct CDR3 sequences, about 10% being singletons. This specimen was whole blood, taken in connection with sensitization to the hapten diphenylcyclopropenone (DPC). The receptors shown here come from a woman aged 45-60 years with alopecia areata. Some clones in this sample may be carry-over from other donors' samples.

The J gene is TRBJ2-3, the V gene TRBV12-3 or TRBV12-4; 7 bases agree with TRBD1. After removal of 5 bases from V and 2 bases from J, the junction contained 10 bases not matched to a gene. The CDR3 runs to 16 residues. The CDR3 coding sequence is TGTGCCAGCAGTCCCGAGGGGGCACCCTTCACAGATACGCAGTATTTT. The encoded protein is CASSPEGAPFTDTQYF.

The genes are TRBV3-1 and TRBJ1-1; maybe TRBD1 (5 bases). V was shortened by 1 base and J by 0 bases, with 6 bases between the two germline ends. Germline V CDR1 and CDR2: LGHDT, YNNKEL (reference sequence). This CDR3 is 14 amino acids long. This CDR3 reads CASSQVGVNTEAFF. CDR3 DNA sequence: TGTGCCAGCAGCCAAGTAGGGGTGAACACTGAAGCTTTCTTT.

The chain has TRBV2 and TRBJ2-7; D assignment may be TRBD1 or TRBD2 (5 bases each). From germline, CDR1 is SNHLY and CDR2 FYNNEI. V shed 11 bases and J shed 5 bases, with 13 bases lying between them. CDR3 length equals 11 residues. CDR3 sequence: CAGGDGNEQYF. For the CDR3, the DNA is TGTGCCGGGGGTGACGGGAACGAGCAGTACTTC.

In its sample, this clonotype was seen many times. The chain carries TRBV6-5 and TRBJ2-3; D remains ambiguous. The V gene's germline CDR1 is MNHEY and CDR2 SVGAGI. This CDR3 is built from 14 residues. Trimming pared 3 bases from V and 0 bases from J, leaving 7 bases between. CDR3: CASSYSPSTDTQYF. The CDR3 DNA sequence: TGTGCCAGCAGTTATAGCCCAAGCACAGATACGCAGTATTTT.

There are a few counts of this clonotype. This chain uses TRBV10-1 with TRBJ2-3; 9 bases match TRBD2. The V segment lost 3 bases and the J segment 6 bases; nucleotides outside the gene matches: 10. CDR3 length: 16 residues. Germline V gives CDR1 WNHNN, CDR2 SYGVQD (reference sequence). The CDR3 sequence is CASSDPPGTSNDTQYF. CDR3 nucleotide sequence: TGCGCCAGCAGTGACCCACCCGGGACTAGCAACGATACGCAGTATTTT.

This clonotype was found a few times. The V and J genes are TRBV6-2 or TRBV6-3 and TRBJ2-7; 9 positions match TRBD1. The CDR3 is made up of 15 amino acids. With 6 bases clipped from V and 2 bases from J, the junction kept 8 bases outside the gene matches. CDR1 is MNHEY and CDR2 is SVGEGT in the germline V gene. CDR3 sequence reads: CASRPGQGRTYEQYF. Written as DNA, the CDR3 is TGTGCCAGCAGGCCCGGACAGGGGAGGACCTACGAGCAGTACTTC.

This clonotype came up many times. CDR3: CASSPPAGPNIQYF. DNA for the CDR3: TGTGCCAGCTCACCACCGGCCGGACCAAACATTCAGTACTTC. This chain links TRBV18 with TRBJ2-4; D is uncertain. CDR1 is KGHSH, CDR2 LQKENI, per germline. The CDR3 loop spans 14 amino acids. V was cut by 0 bases and J by 6 bases, with 9 bases left in between.

This clonotype was counted a single time. The V call is TRBV11-2, the J call TRBJ2-7; D might be TRBD2 (5 bases). Germline CDR1 reads SGHAT; CDR2 reads FQNNGV. Trimming pared 0 bases from V and 6 bases from J, leaving 6 bases between. This CDR3 region has 12 residues. CDR3 coding DNA: TGTGCCAGCAGCTTAGACACTAGCGAGCAGTACTTC. Its translation: CASSLDTSEQYF.

This chain connects TRBV10-3 to TRBJ2-6; tentatively, D is TRBD2 (5 bases). Germline CDR1 is ENHRY and CDR2 is SYGVKD. Deletions cut 8 bases from V and 1 base from J, with 9 bases between. This CDR3 has 14 residues. The CDR3 here is CAISRGSGANVLTF. The CDR3, as DNA: TGTGCCATCTCAAGAGGGTCTGGGGCCAACGTCCTGACTTTC.

This clonotype was picked up a small number of times. The chain recombines TRBV4-2 with TRBJ2-5; D is unresolved. V gave up 4 bases and J gave up 5 bases, with 14 bases separating them. This CDR3 is built from 14 residues. Per germline, CDR1 LGHNA and CDR2 YNFKEQ. The chain's CDR3 is CASSLGPRGETQYF. Written as DNA, the CDR3 is TGTGCCAGCAGCCTAGGGCCCCGTGGGGAGACCCAGTACTTC.

The chain uses TRBV7-9 and TRBJ1-1; a weak D match, TRBD1 (6 bases). V dropped 7 bases and J dropped 6 bases, with 15 bases sitting between them. This CDR3 has 13 amino acids. The germline CDR1 and CDR2 sequences are SEHNR and FQNEAQ (reference sequence). The CDR3, as DNA: TGTGCCAGCAAGGGGGGGGGAAACCCTGAAGCTTTCTTT. Translation: CASKGGGNPEAFF.

The chain uses TRBV12-3 or TRBV12-4 and TRBJ1-3; TRBD1 might be the D (6 bases). Trimming shortened V by 5 bases and J by 4 bases, and 15 bases separated the two germline ends. CDR3 length equals 15 residues. The CDR3 DNA reads TGTGCCAGCAGTGAACAGGGTACCTTAGGAAACACCATATATTTT. It yields the protein CASSEQGTLGNTIYF.